This T cell receptor beta chain appears in the sequencing data of a study of human thymus T cells. Trimming took 0 bases from V and 4 from J, leaving 11 bases between them. Germline loops: CDR1 SGDLS, CDR2 YYNGEE. The CDR3 is 15 amino acids. Study observations and caveats: Among thymic and blood repertoires, usage of V and J genes appeared biased.

Sequenced by immunoSEQ multiplex PCR; TCRdb stores in-frame clones only, minus some. The repertoire has tens of thousands of clones, around 94% of them found once; the top ten carry 0.095% to 0.15%. In regard to this clone: Its target is not known.

Material for sequencing was blood. This chain connects TRBV9 to TRBJ1-5; D not certain. This receptor was identified in a boy under three years old with a congenital heart defect but otherwise immunologically healthy. The CDR3 DNA reads TGTGCCAGCAGCGTAGGAGGGATTCGGAATCAGCCCCAGCATTTT. Its translation: CASSVGGIRNQPQHF.